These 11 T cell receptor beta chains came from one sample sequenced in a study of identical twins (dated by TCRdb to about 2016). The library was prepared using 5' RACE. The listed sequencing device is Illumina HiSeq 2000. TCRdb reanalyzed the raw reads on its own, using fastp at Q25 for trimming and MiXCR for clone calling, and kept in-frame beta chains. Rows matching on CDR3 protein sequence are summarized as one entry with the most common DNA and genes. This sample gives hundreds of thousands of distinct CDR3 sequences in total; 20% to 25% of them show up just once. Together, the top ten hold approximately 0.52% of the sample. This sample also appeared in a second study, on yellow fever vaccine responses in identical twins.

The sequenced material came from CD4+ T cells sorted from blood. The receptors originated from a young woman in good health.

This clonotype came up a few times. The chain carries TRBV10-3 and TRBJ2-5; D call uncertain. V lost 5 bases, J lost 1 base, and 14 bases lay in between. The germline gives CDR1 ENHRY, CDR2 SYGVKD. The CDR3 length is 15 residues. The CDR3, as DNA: TGTGCCATCAGTCAAAAATCCGCCTTCCAAGAGACCCAGTACTTC. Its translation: CAISQKSAFQETQYF.

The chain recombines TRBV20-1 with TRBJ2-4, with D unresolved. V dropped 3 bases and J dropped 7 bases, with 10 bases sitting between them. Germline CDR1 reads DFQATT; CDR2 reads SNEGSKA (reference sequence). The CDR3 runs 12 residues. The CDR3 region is CSASPPPNIQYF. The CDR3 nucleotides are TGCAGTGCTAGTCCACCGCCGAACATTCAGTACTTC.

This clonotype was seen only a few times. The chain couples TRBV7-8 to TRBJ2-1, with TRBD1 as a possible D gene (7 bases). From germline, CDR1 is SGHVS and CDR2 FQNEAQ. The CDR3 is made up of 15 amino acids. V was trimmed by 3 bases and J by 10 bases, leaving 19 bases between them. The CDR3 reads CASSFLEQGTDEQFF. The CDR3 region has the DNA TGTGCCAGCAGCTTTCTCGAACAGGGGACTGACGAGCAGTTCTTC.

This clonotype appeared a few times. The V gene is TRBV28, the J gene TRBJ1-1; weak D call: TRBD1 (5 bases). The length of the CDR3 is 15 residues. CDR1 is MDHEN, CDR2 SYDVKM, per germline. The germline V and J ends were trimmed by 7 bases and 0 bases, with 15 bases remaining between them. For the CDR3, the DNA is TGTGCCAGCACCCTACCCGGGGCTATGAACACTGAAGCTTTCTTT. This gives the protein CASTLPGAMNTEAFF.

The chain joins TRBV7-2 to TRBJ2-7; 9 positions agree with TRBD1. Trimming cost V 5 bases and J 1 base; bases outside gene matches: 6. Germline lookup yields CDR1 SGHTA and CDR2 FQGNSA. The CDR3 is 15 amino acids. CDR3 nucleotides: TGTGCCAGCAGCCCACGGGGACAGGGTTCCTACGAGCAGTACTTC. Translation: CASSPRGQGSYEQYF.

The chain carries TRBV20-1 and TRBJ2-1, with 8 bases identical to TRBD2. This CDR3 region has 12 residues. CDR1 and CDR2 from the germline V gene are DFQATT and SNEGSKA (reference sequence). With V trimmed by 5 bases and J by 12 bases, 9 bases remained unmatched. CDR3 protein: CSAPSGGLVQFF. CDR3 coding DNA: TGCAGTGCTCCGAGCGGGGGACTGGTGCAGTTCTTC.

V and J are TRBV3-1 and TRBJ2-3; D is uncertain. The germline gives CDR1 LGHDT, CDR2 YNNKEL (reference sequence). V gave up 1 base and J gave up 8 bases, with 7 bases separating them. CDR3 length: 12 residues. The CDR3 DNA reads TGTGCCAGCAGCCAAGGTGGGATTACGCAGTATTTT. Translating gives CASSQGGITQYF.

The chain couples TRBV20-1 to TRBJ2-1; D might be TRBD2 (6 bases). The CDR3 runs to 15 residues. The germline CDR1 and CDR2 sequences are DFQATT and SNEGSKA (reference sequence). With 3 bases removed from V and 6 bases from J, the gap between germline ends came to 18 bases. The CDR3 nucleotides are TGCAGTGCTAGGCGCAACCGGGACTTTAGCAATGAGCAGTTCTTC. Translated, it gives CSARRNRDFSNEQFF.

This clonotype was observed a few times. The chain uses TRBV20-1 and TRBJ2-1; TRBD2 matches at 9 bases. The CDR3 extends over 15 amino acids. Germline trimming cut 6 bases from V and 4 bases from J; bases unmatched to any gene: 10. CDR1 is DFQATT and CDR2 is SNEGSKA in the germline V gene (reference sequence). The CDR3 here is CSAHVSGRPYNEQFF. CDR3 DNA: TGCAGTGCCCATGTAAGCGGGAGGCCTTACAATGAGCAGTTCTTC.

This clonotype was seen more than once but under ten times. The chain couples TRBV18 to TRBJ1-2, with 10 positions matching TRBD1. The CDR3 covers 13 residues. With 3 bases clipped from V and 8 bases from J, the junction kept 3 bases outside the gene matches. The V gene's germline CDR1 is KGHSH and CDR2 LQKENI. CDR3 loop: CASSPTGGIGYTF. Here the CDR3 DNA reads TGTGCCAGCTCACCGACAGGGGGCATCGGCTACACCTTC.

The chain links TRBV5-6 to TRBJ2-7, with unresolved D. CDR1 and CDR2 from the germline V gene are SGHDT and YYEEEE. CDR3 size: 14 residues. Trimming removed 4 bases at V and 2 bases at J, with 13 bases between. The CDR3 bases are TGTGCCAGCAGCCCCCCAAATCCTCCCTACGAGCAGTACTTC. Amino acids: CASSPPNPPYEQYF.